The T cell receptor (beta chain) under discussion was sequenced for a study of human T cells and chemical hapten exposure. Study background: Donors were sensitized with 2% DPC on the upper inner arm. DPC (0.01%) was patch tested on the upper back and read at 6 days. Per-sample TCR yield variability stemmed mainly from small pooled library volume differences.

Treatment defined: therapeutic diphenylcyclopropenone sensitization with weekly scalp DPC. Researchers extracted total RNA from unfractionated whole blood. Library construction involved attaching unique molecular identifiers to individual cDNA molecules, which allowed quantitative, reproducible TCR counting. Using its own MiXCR run on the reads, TCRdb lists one record per CDR3 protein. Of almost 950 distinct CDR3 sequences listed, 53% are singletons. This clonotype came up a few times. CDR3 size: 12 residues. V was trimmed by 3 bases and J by 7 bases, leaving 10 bases between them. Germline V gives CDR1 MDHEN, CDR2 SYDVKM.

The chain employs TRBV28 and TRBJ2-7, with TRBD2 as a possible D gene (7 bases). Source: whole blood, taken before DPC sensitization or 2, 6, or about 24 weeks after (not recorded which). The TCR comes from an adult with alopecia areata. Some clones in this sample may be carry-over from other donors' samples. This table probably holds off-target reads from a library built for another chain. This CDR3 reads CASSLGGREQYF. CDR3 nucleotide sequence: TGTGCCAGCAGTTTGGGGGGGCGAGAGCAGTACTTC.